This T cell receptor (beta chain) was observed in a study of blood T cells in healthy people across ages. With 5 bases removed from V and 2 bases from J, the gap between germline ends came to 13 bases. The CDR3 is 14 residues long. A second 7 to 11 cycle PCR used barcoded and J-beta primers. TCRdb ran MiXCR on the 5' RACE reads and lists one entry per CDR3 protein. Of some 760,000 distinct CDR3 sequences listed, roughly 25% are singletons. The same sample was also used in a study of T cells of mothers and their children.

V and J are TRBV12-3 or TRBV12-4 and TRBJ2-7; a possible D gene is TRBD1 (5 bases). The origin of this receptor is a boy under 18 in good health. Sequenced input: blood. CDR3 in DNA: TGTGCCAGCAGTGCAGGGTTGCCCCCCTACGAGCAGTACTTC. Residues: CASSAGLPPYEQYF.